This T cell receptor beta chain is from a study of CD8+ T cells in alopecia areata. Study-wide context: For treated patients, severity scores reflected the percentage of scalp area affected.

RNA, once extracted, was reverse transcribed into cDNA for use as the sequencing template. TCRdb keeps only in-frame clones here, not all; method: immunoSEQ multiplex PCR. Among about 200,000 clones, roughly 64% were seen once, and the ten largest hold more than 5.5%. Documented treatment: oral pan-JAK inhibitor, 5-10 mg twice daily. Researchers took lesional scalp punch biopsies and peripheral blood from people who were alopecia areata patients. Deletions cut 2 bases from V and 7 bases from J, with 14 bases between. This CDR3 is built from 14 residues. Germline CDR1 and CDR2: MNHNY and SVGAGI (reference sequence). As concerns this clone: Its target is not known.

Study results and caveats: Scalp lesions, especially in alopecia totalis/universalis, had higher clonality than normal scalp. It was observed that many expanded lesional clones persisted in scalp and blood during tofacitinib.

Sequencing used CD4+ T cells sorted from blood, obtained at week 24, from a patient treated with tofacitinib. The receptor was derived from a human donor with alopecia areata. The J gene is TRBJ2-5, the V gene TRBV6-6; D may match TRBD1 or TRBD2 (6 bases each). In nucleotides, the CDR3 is TGTGCCAGCAGTTACCGTAGCCCGGGGGCGACCCAGTACTTC. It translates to CASSYRSPGATQYF.